What follows is one T cell receptor (beta chain) and its context. This receptor's antigen is unknown. No much larger clonotype is one base removed from it; base qualities were not supplied. V drops 5 bases and J drops 6 bases, leaving 16 bases in between. Per the germline V gene (reference sequence), LNHDA is the CDR1 and SQIVND is the CDR2. From the cysteine up to the phenylalanine, the CDR3 has a length of 14 residues. Only the CDR3 portion is preserved as DNA: 42 bases, with reading frame beginning at the first base. This sample is drawn from a study of cytomegalovirus exposure and HLA in healthy donors (dated by TCRdb to between 2016 and 2019). Context from the whole study: According to a later analysis, the roughly 130 validation repertoires were produced on the same platform as the roughly 600 repertoires of the first cohort. The study aimed to test whether signatures of past pathogen exposure could be identified by cataloging public T cell receptors. Along with the approximately 600-subject first cohort, a separate validation cohort of around 120 different subjects was used. The study combined high-throughput TCR immunosequencing, statistical association of individual TCRs with disease status, and machine learning to predict cytomegalovirus infection status. Study-wide conclusions, independent of this receptor: A total of fewer than 200 TCR beta chains were listed by the study as associated with cytomegalovirus. A few of the identified cytomegalovirus-associated TCR beta chains were confirmed in vitro to be specific for cytomegalovirus antigens. A later analysis found that TCRs clustered in the first cohort also tended to co-occur in the 95 to 150 validation repertoires, with roughly 95% of cluster scores above 0. In both the original and validation cohorts, the classifier was reported to diagnose cytomegalovirus status with high specificity and sensitivity. The validation cohort had no HLA typing available for a later analysis, so co-occurrence within that cohort was assessed over all 120 or so repertoires. The authors suggested that the approach could potentially be extended to other disease states and immunological phenotypes. While some public TCRs were present in many individuals, most TCR sequences turned up only very rarely across donors.

The library came from the immunoSEQ multiplex PCR assay. The authors processed their data as follows. A statistical classification framework was built for diagnosing cytomegalovirus status from the catalog of TCR beta chain sequences. TCRdb carries this immuneACCESS record with in-frame sequences only. Its versions omit some clonotypes, under half of them owing to an unresolved V gene in the studies checked, with the rest unexplained. V and J calls and clone size are those listed in that table; D and trimming were worked out from the DNA. This sample holds some 120,000 clones; approximately 89% were observed only once. The ten largest clones add up to 3% to 4% of the sample. Separate from the roughly 700-subject first cohort, the validation cohort of 95 to 150 subjects was the group to which the donors belonged.

Rearrangement joined TRBV19 to TRBJ1-2; the D gene is perhaps TRBD1, from 6 matching bases. The TCR originated in a man aged 25-45 years in good health and CMV-seronegative. Material: PBMCs. The sequenced DNA is TGTGCCAGTAGTGGTTTACAGGGAATCGATGGCTACACCTTC. Its translation reads: CASSGLQGIDGYTF.